The clone carrying this T cell receptor (beta chain) was seen once. Its antigen is not known. Germline V gene lookup returns CDR1 LNHDA and CDR2 SQIVND (reference sequence). The CDR3 loop spans 13 amino acids. Trimming stripped 10 bases from V and 6 bases from J, with 19 bases between. This sample is part of a study of T-cell memory formation after mild COVID-19. Overall study context: Clusters of TCRs were largely donor specific. General observations from the study: Some clones that responded were present in memory (sampled pre-infection), which suggests cross-reactive memory joined. Clones that contracted from day 15 to 85 had balanced CD4/CD8; later expanders were CD4+ biased.

In TCRdb, the 5' RACE reads were re-called with MiXCR into one record per CDR3 protein. The sample includes about 58,000 distinct CDR3 sequences, around a quarter of them seen just once. Sequences were obtained from PBMCs or a T cell subset sorted from them (not recorded which). This receptor was taken from a man younger than 30 who had mild COVID-19 (a few samples of this study predate the infection). Cell type and time point are not known. The rearrangement joins TRBV19 to TRBJ2-7; D might be TRBD1 (6 bases). As DNA, the CDR3 is TGTGCCATCTCTAAGGGGGTCTTCAGCGAGCAGTACTTC. The encoded protein is CAISKGVFSEQYF.